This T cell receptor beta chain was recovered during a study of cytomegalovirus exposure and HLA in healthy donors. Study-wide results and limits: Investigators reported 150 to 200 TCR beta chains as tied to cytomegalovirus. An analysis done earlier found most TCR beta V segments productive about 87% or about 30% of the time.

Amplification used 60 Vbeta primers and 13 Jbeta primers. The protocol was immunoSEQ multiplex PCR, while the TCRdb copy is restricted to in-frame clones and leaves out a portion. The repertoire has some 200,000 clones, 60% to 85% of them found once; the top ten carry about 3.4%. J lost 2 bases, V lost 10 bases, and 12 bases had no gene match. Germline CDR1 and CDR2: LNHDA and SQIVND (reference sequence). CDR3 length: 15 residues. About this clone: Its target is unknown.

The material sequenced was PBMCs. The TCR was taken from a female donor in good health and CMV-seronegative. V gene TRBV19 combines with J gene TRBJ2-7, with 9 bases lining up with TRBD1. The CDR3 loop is CATRFSTGGTYEQYF. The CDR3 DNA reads TGTGCCACCAGATTTTCGACAGGGGGAACCTACGAGCAGTACTTC.